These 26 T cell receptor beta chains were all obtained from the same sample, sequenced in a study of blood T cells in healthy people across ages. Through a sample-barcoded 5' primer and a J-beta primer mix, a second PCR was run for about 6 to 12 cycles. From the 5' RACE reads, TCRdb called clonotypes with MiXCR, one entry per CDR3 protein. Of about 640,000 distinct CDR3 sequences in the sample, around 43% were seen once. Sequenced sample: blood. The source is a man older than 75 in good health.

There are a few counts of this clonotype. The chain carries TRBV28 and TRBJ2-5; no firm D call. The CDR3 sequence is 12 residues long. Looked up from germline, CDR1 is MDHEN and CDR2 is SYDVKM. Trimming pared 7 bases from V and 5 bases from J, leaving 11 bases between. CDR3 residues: CASNHLRETQYF. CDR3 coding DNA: TGTGCCAGCAACCACCTTAGGGAGACCCAGTACTTC.

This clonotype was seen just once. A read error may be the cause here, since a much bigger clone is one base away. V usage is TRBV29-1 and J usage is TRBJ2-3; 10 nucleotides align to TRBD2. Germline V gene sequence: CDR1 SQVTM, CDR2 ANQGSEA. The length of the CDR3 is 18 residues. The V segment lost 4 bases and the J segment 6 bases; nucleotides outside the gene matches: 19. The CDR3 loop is CSVGASGRAGNVLDTQYF. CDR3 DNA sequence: TGCAGCGTTGGGGCGAGCGGGAGGGCCGGGAATGTTTTGGATACGCAGTATTTT.

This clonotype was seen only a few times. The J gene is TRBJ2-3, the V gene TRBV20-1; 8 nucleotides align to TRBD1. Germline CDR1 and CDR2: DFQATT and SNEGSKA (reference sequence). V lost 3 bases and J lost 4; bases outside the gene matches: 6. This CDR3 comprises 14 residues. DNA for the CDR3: TGCAGTGCTAGCCGGGACAGGCCCCCAGATACGCAGTATTTT. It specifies CSASRDRPPDTQYF.

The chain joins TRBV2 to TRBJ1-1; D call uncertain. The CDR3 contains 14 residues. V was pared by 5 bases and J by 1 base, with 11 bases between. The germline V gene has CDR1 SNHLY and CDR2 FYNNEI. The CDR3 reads CASSYFGGNTEAFF. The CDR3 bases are TGTGCCAGCAGTTACTTTGGAGGGAACACTGAAGCTTTCTTT.

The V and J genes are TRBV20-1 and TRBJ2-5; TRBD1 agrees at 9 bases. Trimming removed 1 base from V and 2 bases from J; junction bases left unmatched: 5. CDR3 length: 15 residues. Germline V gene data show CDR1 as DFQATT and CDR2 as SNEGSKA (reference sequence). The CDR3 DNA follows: TGCAGTGCTAGAGTACAGGGGGCGAATCAAGAGACCCAGTACTTC. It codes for CSARVQGANQETQYF.

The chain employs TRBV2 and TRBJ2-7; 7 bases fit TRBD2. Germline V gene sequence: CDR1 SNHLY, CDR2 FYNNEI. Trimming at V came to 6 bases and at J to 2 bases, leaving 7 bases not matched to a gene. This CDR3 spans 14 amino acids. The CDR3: CASRRGLSPYEQYF. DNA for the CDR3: TGTGCCAGCAGGCGGGGGTTAAGCCCCTACGAGCAGTACTTC.

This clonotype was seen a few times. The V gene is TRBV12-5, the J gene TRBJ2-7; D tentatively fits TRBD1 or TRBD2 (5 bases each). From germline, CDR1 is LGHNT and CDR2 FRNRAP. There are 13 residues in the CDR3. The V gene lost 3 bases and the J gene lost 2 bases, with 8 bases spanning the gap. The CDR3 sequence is CASGLGTTYEQYF. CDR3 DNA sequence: TGTGCTAGTGGTTTAGGGACCACCTACGAGCAGTACTTC.

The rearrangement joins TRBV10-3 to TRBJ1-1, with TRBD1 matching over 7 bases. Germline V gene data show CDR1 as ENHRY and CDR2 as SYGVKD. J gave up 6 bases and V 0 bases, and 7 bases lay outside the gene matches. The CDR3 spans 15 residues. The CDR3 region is CAISESEQGWAEAFF. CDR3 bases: TGTGCCATCAGTGAGTCGGAACAGGGGTGGGCTGAAGCTTTCTTT.

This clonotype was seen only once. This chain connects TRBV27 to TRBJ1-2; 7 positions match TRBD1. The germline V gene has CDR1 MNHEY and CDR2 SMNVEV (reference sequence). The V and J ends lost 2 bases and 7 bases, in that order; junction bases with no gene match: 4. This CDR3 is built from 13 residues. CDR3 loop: CASSLKGAAGYTF. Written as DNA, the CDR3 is TGTGCCAGCAGTTTAAAGGGGGCGGCTGGCTACACCTTC.

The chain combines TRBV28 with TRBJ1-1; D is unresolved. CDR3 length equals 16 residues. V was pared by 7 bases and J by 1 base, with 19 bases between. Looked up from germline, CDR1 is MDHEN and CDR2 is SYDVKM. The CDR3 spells CASTVGVAPPNTEAFF. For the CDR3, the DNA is TGTGCCAGCACGGTCGGGGTAGCCCCACCGAACACTGAAGCTTTCTTT.

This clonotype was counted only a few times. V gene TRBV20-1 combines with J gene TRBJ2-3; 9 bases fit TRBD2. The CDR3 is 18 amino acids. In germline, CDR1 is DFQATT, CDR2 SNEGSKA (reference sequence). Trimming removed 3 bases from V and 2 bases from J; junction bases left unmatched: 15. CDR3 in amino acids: CSASSKGSSGTTTDTQYF. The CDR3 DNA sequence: TGCAGTGCTAGTTCAAAAGGTTCTAGCGGGACGACCACAGATACGCAGTATTTT.

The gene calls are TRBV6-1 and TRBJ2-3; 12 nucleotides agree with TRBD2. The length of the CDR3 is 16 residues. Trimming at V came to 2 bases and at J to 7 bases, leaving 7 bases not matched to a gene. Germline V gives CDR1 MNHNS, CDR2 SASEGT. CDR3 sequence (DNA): TGTGCCAGCAGTGAAAATCTAGCGGGGGGGCCTTATACGCAGTATTTT. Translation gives CASSENLAGGPYTQYF.

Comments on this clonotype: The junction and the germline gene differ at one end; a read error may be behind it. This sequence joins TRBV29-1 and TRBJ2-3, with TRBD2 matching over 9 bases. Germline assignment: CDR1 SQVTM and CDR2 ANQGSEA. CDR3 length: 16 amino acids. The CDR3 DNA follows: TGCAGTGTTGAATGGGTAGCGGGGGCCTTGGCAGATACGCAGTATTTT. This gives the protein CSVEWVAGALADTQYF.

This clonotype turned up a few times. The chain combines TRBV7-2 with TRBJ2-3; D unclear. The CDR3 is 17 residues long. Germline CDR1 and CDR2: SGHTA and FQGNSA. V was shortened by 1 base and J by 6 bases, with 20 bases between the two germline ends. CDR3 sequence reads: CASSLDAPIASSDTQYF. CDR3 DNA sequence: TGTGCCAGCAGCTTAGACGCCCCTATCGCCTCCTCGGATACGCAGTATTTT.

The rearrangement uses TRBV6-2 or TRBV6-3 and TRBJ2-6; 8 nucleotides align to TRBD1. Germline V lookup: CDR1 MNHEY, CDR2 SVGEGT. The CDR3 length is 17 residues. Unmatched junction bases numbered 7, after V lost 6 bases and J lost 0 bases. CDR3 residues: CASRGDRSGSGANVLTF. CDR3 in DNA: TGTGCCAGCAGGGGGGACAGGTCTGGCTCTGGGGCCAACGTCCTGACTTTC.

The CDR3 sequence: CASSLGHRGTDTQYF. CDR3 coding DNA: TGCGCCAGCAGCTTGGGCCACAGAGGCACAGATACGCAGTATTTT. V usage is TRBV5-1 and J usage is TRBJ2-3; no firm D call. The CDR3 is 15 residues long. Per germline, CDR1 SGHRS and CDR2 YFSETQ. Deletions cut 0 bases from V and 1 base from J, with 9 bases between.

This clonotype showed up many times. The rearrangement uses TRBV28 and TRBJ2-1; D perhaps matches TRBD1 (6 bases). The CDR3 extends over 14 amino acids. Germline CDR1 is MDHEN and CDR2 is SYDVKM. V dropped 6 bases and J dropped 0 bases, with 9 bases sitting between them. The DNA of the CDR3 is TGTGCCAGCAGCATGGACAGCTCCTACAATGAGCAGTTCTTC. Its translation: CASSMDSSYNEQFF.

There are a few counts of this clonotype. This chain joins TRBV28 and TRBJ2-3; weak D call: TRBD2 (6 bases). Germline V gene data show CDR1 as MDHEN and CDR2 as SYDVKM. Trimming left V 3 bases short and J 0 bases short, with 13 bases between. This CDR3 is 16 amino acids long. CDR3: CASSFRGTQSTDTQYF. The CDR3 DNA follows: TGTGCCAGCAGTTTTCGCGGGACTCAAAGCACAGATACGCAGTATTTT.

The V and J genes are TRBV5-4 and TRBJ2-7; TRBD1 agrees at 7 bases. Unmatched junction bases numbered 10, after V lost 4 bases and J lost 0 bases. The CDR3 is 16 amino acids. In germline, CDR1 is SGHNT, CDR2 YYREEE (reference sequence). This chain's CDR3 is CASSTIGQASSYEQYF. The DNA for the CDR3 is TGTGCCAGCAGCACAATCGGACAGGCGAGCTCCTACGAGCAGTACTTC.

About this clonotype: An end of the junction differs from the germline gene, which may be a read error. In nucleotides, the CDR3 is TGCAGCGTTGAAGATAGCCAGGCCAGGTTATATGAGCGGTTCTTC. This gives the protein CSVEDSQARLYERFF. V and J are TRBV29-1 and TRBJ2-1; D gene unclear. The CDR3 length is 15 residues. Germline assignment: CDR1 SQVTM and CDR2 ANQGSEA.

The CDR3 reads CASSVKGVAYEQYF. In nucleotides, the CDR3 is TGTGCCAGCAGCGTAAAAGGGGTTGCTTACGAGCAGTACTTC. The chain joins TRBV7-2 to TRBJ2-7; maybe TRBD1 (5 bases). This CDR3 is 14 amino acids long. The germline CDR1 and CDR2 sequences are SGHTA and FQGNSA. The V and J ends lost 5 bases and 4 bases respectively, with 15 bases between them.

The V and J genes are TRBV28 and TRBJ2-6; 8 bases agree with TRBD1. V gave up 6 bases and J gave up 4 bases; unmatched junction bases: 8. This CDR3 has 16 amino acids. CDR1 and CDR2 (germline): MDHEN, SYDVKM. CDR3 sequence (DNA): TGTGCCAGCAGCCGGACAGGGTCTCTCGGGGCCAACGTCCTGACTTTC. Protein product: CASSRTGSLGANVLTF.

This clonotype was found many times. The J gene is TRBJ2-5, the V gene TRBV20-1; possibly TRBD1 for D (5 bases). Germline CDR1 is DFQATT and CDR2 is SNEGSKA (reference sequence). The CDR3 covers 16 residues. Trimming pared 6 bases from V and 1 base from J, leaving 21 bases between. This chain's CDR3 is CSAKAQGRGFQETQYF. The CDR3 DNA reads TGCAGTGCAAAGGCCCAGGGTAGGGGCTTCCAAGAGACCCAGTACTTC.

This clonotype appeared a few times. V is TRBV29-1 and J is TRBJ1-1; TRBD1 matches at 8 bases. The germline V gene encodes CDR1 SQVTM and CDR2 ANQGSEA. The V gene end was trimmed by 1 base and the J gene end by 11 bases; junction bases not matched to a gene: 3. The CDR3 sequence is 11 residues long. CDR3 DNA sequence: TGCAGCGTTGAAGGGACAGGGTCGGCTTTCTTT. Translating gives CSVEGTGSAFF.

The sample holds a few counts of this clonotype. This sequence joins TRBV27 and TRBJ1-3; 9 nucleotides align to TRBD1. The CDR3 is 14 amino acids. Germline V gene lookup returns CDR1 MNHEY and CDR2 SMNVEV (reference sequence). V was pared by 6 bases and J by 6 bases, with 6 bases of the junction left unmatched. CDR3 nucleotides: TGTGCCAGCAGGACGGACAGGGGCTCAAACACCATATATTTT. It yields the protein CASRTDRGSNTIYF.

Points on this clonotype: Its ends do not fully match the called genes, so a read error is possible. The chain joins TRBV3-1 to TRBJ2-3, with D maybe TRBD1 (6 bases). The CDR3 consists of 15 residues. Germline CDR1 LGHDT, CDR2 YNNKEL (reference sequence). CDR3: CAGSYPDSRTDTQYF. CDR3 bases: TGTGCCGGCAGCTATCCGGACAGCCGCACAGATACGCAGTATTTT.